The 4 T cell receptor beta chains below come from one sample, sequenced in a study of beta chain features in type 1 diabetes. Study observations and caveats: The study found moderately but significantly shorter TCRB CDR3s in all four CD4+ subsets of Type 1 diabetes patients.

Reverse transcription of all isolated RNA meant that expressed TCRB transcripts were sequenced. Assay: immunoSEQ multiplex PCR; the TCRdb copy retains only in-frame clones and omits some. The sample gives around 650,000 clones, roughly 12% of which show up once; roughly 0.11% is in the top ten. Antigen specificity for these receptors is unknown. Sequencing was performed on naive CD4+ T cells from blood. These receptors were collected from a man younger than 45 with type 1 diabetes.

In its sample, this clone was seen a few times. The gene calls are TRBV7-2 and TRBJ2-1; 7 nucleotides line up with TRBD2. Trimming cost V 5 bases and J 4 bases; bases outside gene matches: 8. This CDR3 is 15 amino acids long. Germline values: CDR1 SGHTA, CDR2 FQGNSA. The CDR3 region has the DNA TGTGCCAGCAGCCCGCTAGCGGACACATACAATGAGCAGTTCTTC. This gives the protein CASSPLADTYNEQFF.

This clone came up a few times. This specimen includes other DNA sequences encoding the same CDR3. V is TRBV10-3 and J is TRBJ1-2, with D uncertain. Per the germline V gene, CDR1 is ENHRY and CDR2 is SYGVKD. V lost 3 bases and J 3 bases, leaving 8 bases between the germline ends. CDR3 size: 13 residues. The CDR3 bases are TGTGCCATCAGTGACGGGGAGGACTATGGCTACACCTTC. It yields the protein CAISDGEDYGYTF.

The rearrangement links TRBV9 to TRBJ2-3; D tentatively reads TRBD1 or TRBD2 (5 bases each). CDR3 length: 15 amino acids. CDR1 SGDLS and CDR2 YYNGEE come from the germline V gene. V lost 4 bases, J lost 0 bases, and 12 bases lay in between. This CDR3 reads CASSNGAVSTDTQYF. The CDR3, as DNA: TGTGCCAGCAGCAACGGGGCGGTTAGCACAGATACGCAGTATTTT.

In nucleotides, the CDR3 is TGTGCCAGCAGGACAGGGAGGGGAGAAGCTTTCTTT. This gives the protein CASRTGRGEAFF. The V call is TRBV7-6, the J call TRBJ1-1; 7 bases agree with TRBD1. The junction had 6 bases not matched to a gene; V was cut back by 6 bases and J by 8 bases. Germline V lookup: CDR1 SGHVS, CDR2 FNYEAQ. The CDR3 loop spans 12 amino acids.